The 9 T cell receptor beta chains below were found in one sample sequenced in a study of beta chain features in type 1 diabetes. Which antigens these TCRs recognize remains unknown. The study's findings and limits: Significant though moderate, a shortening of TCRB CDR3s appeared in all four CD4+ subsets of Type 1 diabetes patients.

The sequenced template was cDNA made from the entire isolated RNA. The repertoire was sequenced with immunoSEQ multiplex PCR; TCRdb's copy has only in-frame clones and lacks some. The sample lists 200,000 to 300,000 clones; around 9.9% were seen once. Input material: naive CD4+ T cells from blood. These receptors came from a man younger than 45 with type 1 diabetes.

This clone was seen more than once but under ten times. At one of its ends the junction is not consistent with the germline gene, which may arise from a read error. The CDR3 DNA follows: TGTGCTAGCAGCCCCGGGATTACCGATACGCAGTATTTT. Amino acids: CASSPGITDTQYF. The V call is TRBV7-7, the J call TRBJ2-3; tentatively, D is TRBD2 (5 bases). CDR1 and CDR2 (germline): SSHAT, FNYEAQ (reference sequence). This CDR3 has 13 residues.

The chain joins TRBV20-1 to TRBJ2-5, with unresolved D. Between the trimmed V and J ends, which lost 5 bases and 5 bases, there was a span of 6 bases. Germline loops: CDR1 DFQATT, CDR2 SNEGSKA (reference sequence). This CDR3 contains 10 residues. CDR3 in amino acids: CSAYWETQYF. For the CDR3, the DNA is TGCAGTGCTTACTGGGAGACCCAGTACTTC.

V usage is TRBV9 and J usage is TRBJ2-3, with 10 nucleotides matching TRBD2. The CDR3 has 16 amino acids. Trimming at V came to 0 bases and at J to 6 bases, leaving 7 bases not matched to a gene. Germline CDR1 reads SGDLS; CDR2 reads YYNGEE. The CDR3: CASSVDSGGAVDTQYF. Written as DNA, the CDR3 is TGTGCCAGCAGCGTAGACAGCGGGGGGGCAGTGGATACGCAGTATTTT. The whole variable domain, filled in from reference TRBV9 and TRBJ2-3, reads DSGVTQTPKHLITATGQRVTLRCSPRSGDLSVYWYQQSLDQGLQFLIQYYNGEERAKGNILERFSAQQFPDLHSELNLSSLELGDSALYFCASSVDSGGAVDTQYFGPGTRLTVL.

This clone was found once. The chain employs TRBV5-6 and TRBJ2-1, with 10 bases matching TRBD2. The CDR3 totals 12 residues. Germline V gives CDR1 SGHDT, CDR2 YYEEEE. Trimming at V came to 4 bases and at J to 16 bases, leaving 8 bases not matched to a gene. The CDR3 nucleotides are TGTGCCAGCAGCCCCAATAGCGGGGGGATTTTCTTC. Protein sequence: CASSPNSGGIFF.

This chain links TRBV29-1 with TRBJ1-2; 8 bases map to TRBD1. Germline V gives CDR1 SQVTM, CDR2 ANQGSEA. J gave up 3 bases and V 7 bases, and 10 bases lay outside the gene matches. This CDR3 is built from 14 residues. Here the CDR3 reads CSGTTGVGDYGYTF. In DNA, the CDR3 is TGCAGCGGAACGACAGGGGTCGGGGACTATGGCTACACCTTC.

J is TRBJ2-7 and V is TRBV2, with D unclear. CDR3 length equals 12 residues. Germline values: CDR1 SNHLY, CDR2 FYNNEI. V was shortened by 8 bases and J by 3 bases, with 11 bases between the two germline ends. DNA of the CDR3: TGTGCCAGCGATCGCAGAGGCTACGAGCAGTACTTC. Protein product: CASDRRGYEQYF.

A few counts support this clone. V usage is TRBV6-6 and J usage is TRBJ1-2; a possible D gene is TRBD1 (5 bases). The CDR3 has 14 amino acids. Looked up from germline, CDR1 is MNHNY and CDR2 is SVGAGI (reference sequence). Trimming took off 2 bases at V and 3 bases at J, with 10 bases between the two ends. CDR3 protein: CASSYGGGDYGYTF. The CDR3 bases are TGTGCCAGCAGTTACGGTGGGGGGGACTATGGCTACACCTTC.

This clone was counted only a few times. The DNA of the CDR3 is TGTGCCAGCAGCTTAGAATCCAGGGCCAATAACTATGGCTACACCTTC. Its protein is CASSLESRANNYGYTF. This rearrangement joins TRBV7-2 to TRBJ1-2, with D tentatively TRBD1 (5 bases). The germline V gene has CDR1 SGHTA and CDR2 FQGNSA. The V end was cut by 1 base, the J end by 1 base, with 13 bases between. This CDR3 spans 16 amino acids.

This clone appeared a few times. The V gene is TRBV7-2, the J gene TRBJ2-2, with D unclear. The V and J ends lost 2 bases and 7 bases respectively, with 8 bases between them. CDR1 and CDR2 from the germline V gene are SGHTA and FQGNSA. The CDR3 spans 13 residues. CDR3 sequence: CASSLYEFGELFF. As DNA, the CDR3 is TGTGCCAGCAGCTTATACGAGTTCGGGGAGCTGTTTTTT.